This TCR beta chain was sequenced for a study of blood T cell repertoires in COVID-19. About the research overall: Spain, Italy and the United States supplied samples that represented acute and convalescent COVID-19. PBMCs, B-cell-depleted T cells, or T cells were the source of the cDNA or gDNA that made up the material.

Original analysis: It was from reference gene primer amplification that nucleated cell counts were estimated. Sequencing used immunoSEQ multiplex PCR; TCRdb keeps in-frame clones, though not all of them. V and J calls and clone size are those listed in that table; D and trimming were worked out from the DNA. This sample has more than 110,000 clones, with 85% to 90% found just once. This clone was seen a handful of times. V was trimmed by 0 bases and J by 1 base, leaving 11 bases between them. From germline, CDR1 is SGHKS and CDR2 YYEKEE (reference sequence). CDR3 length: 16 amino acids. The sample consisted of peripheral blood. The gene calls are TRBV5-5 and TRBJ1-5; D remains unclear. This TCR came from a woman aged 40 to 50 with acute or convalescent COVID-19. The CDR3 here is CASSLGLQKSNQPQHF. DNA of the CDR3: TGTGCCAGCAGCTTGGGATTACAAAAGAGCAATCAGCCCCAGCATTTT.